The 28 T cell receptor beta chains listed next were all sequenced from one sample in a study of blood T cells in healthy people across ages. With a J-beta primer mix and a sample-barcoded 5' primer, a second PCR ran roughly 6 to 11 cycles. TCRdb re-analysed the 5' RACE reads in MiXCR, keeping a single row per CDR3 protein. Among roughly 700,000 distinct CDR3 sequences listed, approximately 50% were seen once. The sequencing input was blood. These receptor sequences come from an older woman in good health.

CDR3 sequence (DNA): TGCGCCAGCAGCCAAGCACGACAGGCTAATGAAAAACTGTTTTTT. Residues: CASSQARQANEKLFF. This chain links TRBV4-1 with TRBJ1-4, with TRBD1 as a possible D gene (6 bases). The germline V gene has CDR1 MGHRA and CDR2 YSYEKL. This CDR3 region has 15 residues. Trimming removed 1 base at V and 3 bases at J, with 9 bases between.

The genes are TRBV7-3 and TRBJ2-7, with a weak D call TRBD2 (6 bases). The J call may be in error: the DNA end matches TRBJ2-5 better. CDR3 size: 16 residues. Germline loops: CDR1 SGHTA, CDR2 FQGTGA. The CDR3, as DNA: TGTGCCAGCAGCTTATCCTCTAGGGCCGGAGGGGAGACCCAGTACTTC. It specifies CASSLSSRAGGETQYF.

The rearrangement links TRBV10-3 to TRBJ2-5; weak D call: TRBD1 (6 bases). Germline-derived CDR1 and CDR2 are ENHRY and SYGVKD. Trimming pared 8 bases from V and 3 bases from J, leaving 19 bases between. The CDR3 contains 15 residues. The CDR3 DNA is TGTGCCATCGGTTCAGTCGTAGCAGGGGAAGAGACCCAGTACTTC. Its protein is CAIGSVVAGEETQYF.

This chain connects TRBV29-1 to TRBJ2-3, with D perhaps being TRBD1 or TRBD2 (5 bases each). Trimming took 1 base from V and 5 from J, leaving 16 bases between them. Germline loops: CDR1 SQVTM, CDR2 ANQGSEA. The CDR3 is 15 residues long. CDR3 DNA: TGCAGCGTTGAAGTGGCCGGGGCAACAGGAGATACGCAGTATTTT. It specifies CSVEVAGATGDTQYF.

The chain combines TRBV5-6 with TRBJ2-6, with D possibly TRBD1 on 6 matching bases. Germline V gives CDR1 SGHDT, CDR2 YYEEEE. Trimming shortened V by 4 bases and J by 0 bases, and 20 bases separated the two germline ends. The CDR3 consists of 19 residues. The CDR3 protein is CASSIYRQGSSSGANVLTF. CDR3 bases: TGTGCCAGCAGCATCTATCGGCAGGGGTCCAGCTCTGGGGCCAACGTCCTGACTTTC.

The V gene is TRBV5-1, the J gene TRBJ2-5, with 11 nucleotides matching TRBD1. Germline loops: CDR1 SGHRS, CDR2 YFSETQ. J was trimmed by 3 bases and V by 4 bases; bases with no gene match: 5. The CDR3 totals 15 residues. In nucleotides, the CDR3 is TGCGCCAGCAGCCCGGGGGACAGGGGGAAAGAGACCCAGTACTTC. Amino acids: CASSPGDRGKETQYF.

This sequence joins TRBV20-1 and TRBJ2-7, with 9 bases aligning to TRBD1. From germline, CDR1 is DFQATT and CDR2 SNEGSKA (reference sequence). V trimming: 4 bases; J trimming: 7 bases; junction bases outside the gene matches: 14. This CDR3 comprises 15 residues. CDR3 sequence (DNA): TGCAGTGCTATCCCCGGGCGAGGGACAGGGTTTGAGCAGTACTTC. Its translation: CSAIPGRGTGFEQYF.

A few counts support this clonotype. The chain links TRBV11-1 to TRBJ2-3; D possibly corresponds to TRBD2 (5 bases). V dropped 1 base and J dropped 0 bases, with 8 bases sitting between them. The CDR3 runs 15 residues. The germline CDR1 and CDR2 sequences are SGHAT and FQDESV (reference sequence). The CDR3 protein is CASSLVGKSTDTQYF. The CDR3 DNA reads as TGTGCCAGCAGCTTAGTCGGGAAAAGCACAGATACGCAGTATTTT.

Of note for this clonotype: Being one base from a much bigger clone, this may be a read error. The chain has TRBV12-3 or TRBV12-4 and TRBJ2-1; D is unclear. This CDR3 has 14 residues. V lost 7 bases to trimming and J lost 2 bases, with 12 bases between them. CDR3 bases: TGTGCCAGCATTCCCTCATCGCCCTACAATGAGCAGTTCTTC. Amino acids: CASIPSSPYNEQFF.

The chain carries TRBV12-5 and TRBJ2-3; D is ambiguous. V was shortened by 2 bases and J by 1 base, with 4 bases between the two germline ends. CDR1 LGHNT and CDR2 FRNRAP come from the germline V gene. This CDR3 contains 13 residues. The CDR3 sequence: CASGLSGTDTQYF. As DNA, the CDR3 is TGTGCTAGTGGTTTGTCGGGCACAGATACGCAGTATTTT.

In its sample, this clonotype was seen a few times. The chain joins TRBV10-3 to TRBJ2-4, with a tentative D call TRBD2 (5 bases). The ends were cut back, 3 bases at V and 4 bases at J, with 19 bases in the middle. This CDR3 has 17 amino acids. Germline V gene sequence: CDR1 ENHRY, CDR2 SYGVKD. The CDR3, as DNA: TGTGCCATCAGTGAATATGGACTTGCGGGTGGGAAAAACATTCAGTACTTC. It encodes CAISEYGLAGGKNIQYF.

The chain is built from TRBV6-6 and TRBJ2-7; TRBD2 agrees at 7 bases. Germline CDR1 and CDR2: MNHNY and SVGAGI (reference sequence). This CDR3 is built from 16 residues. With V trimmed by 5 bases and J by 3 bases, 13 bases remained unmatched. The DNA of the CDR3 is TGTGCCAGCAGTACCTATTGGAGGGGCGGGGGCTACGAGCAGTACTTC. This sequence encodes CASSTYWRGGGYEQYF.

The rearrangement joins TRBV14 to TRBJ2-2, with D perhaps matching TRBD1 (6 bases). This CDR3 comprises 14 residues. Trimming removed 4 bases at V and 5 bases at J, with 11 bases between. From germline, CDR1 is SGHDN and CDR2 FVKESK. The CDR3 DNA sequence: TGTGCCAGCAGCCTACAGGGTTGGACCGGGGAGCTGTTTTTT. It codes for CASSLQGWTGELFF.

A few counts support this clonotype. This chain joins TRBV29-1 and TRBJ2-1; 7 bases map to TRBD2. V shed 5 bases and J 5 bases; nucleotides not matched to a gene: 9. The germline CDR1 and CDR2 sequences are SQVTM and ANQGSEA. CDR3 size: 14 residues. The CDR3 sequence: CSVRGGEGHNEQFF. The CDR3 bases are TGCAGCGTTCGAGGCGGGGAGGGCCACAATGAGCAGTTCTTC.

The rearrangement links TRBV28 to TRBJ2-1, with D perhaps being TRBD1 or TRBD2 (5 bases each). This CDR3 is 15 amino acids long. Per germline, CDR1 MDHEN and CDR2 SYDVKM. The ends were cut back, 8 bases at V and 7 bases at J, with 21 bases in the middle. CDR3 coding DNA: TGTGCCAGCCGCCCCCCCTCGGGACGAGGTAATGAGCAGTTCTTC. Translated, it gives CASRPPSGRGNEQFF.

In regard to this clonotype: A read error may be the cause here, since a much bigger clone is one base away. The chain links TRBV28 to TRBJ2-5; possibly TRBD1 or TRBD2 for D (5 bases each). There are 13 residues in the CDR3. The ends were cut back, 4 bases at V and 5 bases at J, with 11 bases in the middle. Germline V gene lookup returns CDR1 MDHEN and CDR2 SYDVKM. CDR3 residues: CASSCRDRETQYF. CDR3 bases: TGTGCCAGCAGTTGCAGGGACCGGGAGACCCAGTACTTC.

Turning to this clonotype: A read error may be the cause here, since a much bigger clone is one base away. The chain has TRBV2 and TRBJ2-5; 7 positions match TRBD2. Germline V gene data show CDR1 as SNHLY and CDR2 as FYNNEI. CDR3 length equals 15 residues. The junction had 16 bases not matched to a gene; V was cut back by 4 bases and J by 11 bases. Here the CDR3 reads CASSVSREGRGEQYF. Here the CDR3 DNA reads TGTGCCAGCAGTGTTTCGAGGGAGGGCCGGGGTGAGCAGTACTTC.

This clonotype was recorded a few times. The rearrangement links TRBV6-2 or TRBV6-3 to TRBJ1-2, with unresolved D. Germline assignment: CDR1 MNHEY and CDR2 SVGEGT. The CDR3 runs to 14 residues. Trimming pared 2 bases from V and 0 bases from J, leaving 7 bases between. The CDR3 sequence: CASSYILANYGYTF. Written as DNA, the CDR3 is TGTGCCAGCAGTTACATACTGGCTAACTATGGCTACACCTTC.

This chain links TRBV20-1 with TRBJ2-7; D not certain. The V gene lost 5 bases and the J gene lost 0 bases, with 14 bases spanning the gap. The CDR3 contains 14 residues. The germline V gene encodes CDR1 DFQATT and CDR2 SNEGSKA (reference sequence). The CDR3 region is CSALPPDNSYEQYF. The CDR3 region has the DNA TGCAGTGCTCTACCACCGGATAACTCCTACGAGCAGTACTTC.

Comment on this clonotype: A junction end diverges from the germline sequence, so it may reflect a read error. V gene TRBV24-1 combines with J gene TRBJ2-6; 8 positions agree with TRBD1. Looked up from germline, CDR1 is KGHDR and CDR2 is SFDVKD. The CDR3 has 14 residues. In nucleotides, the CDR3 is TGTGCCGCACAGGGGGGCTCTGGGACCAACGTCCTGACTTTC. It translates to CAAQGGSGTNVLTF.

The gene calls are TRBV20-1 and TRBJ2-5; maybe TRBD1 (7 bases). Trimming shortened V by 6 bases and J by 9 bases, and 23 bases separated the two germline ends. The CDR3 runs to 14 residues. Per germline, CDR1 DFQATT and CDR2 SNEGSKA (reference sequence). The CDR3 sequence: CSAPPTGRQGAQYF. The CDR3, as DNA: TGCAGTGCCCCTCCGACAGGGAGGCAAGGAGCCCAGTACTTC.

Worth noting for this clonotype: An end of the junction does not agree with germline; a read error may underlie this. This chain uses TRBV29-1 with TRBJ2-4; TRBD1 might be the D (5 bases). CDR3 size: 14 residues. In germline, CDR1 is SQVTM, CDR2 ANQGSEA. The CDR3 nucleotides are TGCAGCGTTGCCAGGGATACAGCCAAAAACATTCGGTACTTC. Amino acid sequence: CSVARDTAKNIRYF.

This clonotype showed up just a few times. V is TRBV4-3 and J is TRBJ2-7, with 7 bases that match TRBD2. CDR1 is LGHNA and CDR2 is YSLEER in the germline V gene. The CDR3 is 14 residues long. The junction had 2 bases not matched to a gene; V was cut back by 3 bases and J by 0 bases. For the CDR3, the DNA is TGCGCCAGCAGCCACTTAGCGGGCTCCTACGAGCAGTACTTC. This sequence encodes CASSHLAGSYEQYF.

V gene TRBV5-4 combines with J gene TRBJ1-6; 8 bases fit TRBD1. CDR1 SGHNT and CDR2 YYREEE come from the germline V gene (reference sequence). V lost 7 bases, J lost 9 bases, and 6 bases stayed unmatched. This CDR3 spans 13 amino acids. The CDR3 nucleotides are TGTGCCAGCCGGACAGGGAAAAGTTCACCCCTCCACTTT. Its protein product is CASRTGKSSPLHF.

This chain links TRBV20-1 with TRBJ2-5; 12 positions match TRBD2. CDR1 DFQATT and CDR2 SNEGSKA come from the germline V gene (reference sequence). With V trimmed by 4 bases and J by 3 bases, 3 bases remained unmatched. This CDR3 has 14 amino acids. The CDR3 region is CSAMRLAGEETQYF. In nucleotides, the CDR3 is TGCAGTGCTATGCGACTAGCGGGAGAAGAGACCCAGTACTTC.

This clonotype was counted once. The gene calls are TRBV20-1 and TRBJ2-1, with 10 bases matching TRBD2. The CDR3 covers 12 residues. Per germline, CDR1 DFQATT and CDR2 SNEGSKA (reference sequence). The CDR3 DNA follows: TGCAGGGCCCCTAGCGGGAGATATGAGCAGTTCTTC. It is translated as CRAPSGRYEQFF.

This chain joins TRBV29-1 and TRBJ2-7, with D possibly being TRBD2 (6 bases). Germline loops: CDR1 SQVTM, CDR2 ANQGSEA. The CDR3 consists of 11 residues. V dropped 4 bases and J dropped 9 bases, with 13 bases sitting between them. Here the CDR3 reads CSVALWEVQYF. The CDR3 DNA is TGCAGCGTTGCGTTGTGGGAGGTGCAGTACTTC.

This clonotype was detected a few times. J is TRBJ2-3 and V is TRBV20-1, with 15 bases identical to TRBD2. Trimming at V came to 2 bases and at J to 1 base, leaving 7 bases not matched to a gene. This CDR3 is built from 18 residues. Per germline, CDR1 DFQATT and CDR2 SNEGSKA (reference sequence). The CDR3 is CSARSGLAGGPGTDTQYF. In DNA, the CDR3 is TGCAGTGCTAGATCCGGACTAGCGGGAGGGCCCGGCACAGATACGCAGTATTTT.